The 8 T cell receptor beta chains presented below share a single source sample, sequenced in a study of OX40 agonist ivuxolimab in advanced cancers. Assay used: immunoSEQ multiplex PCR; TCRdb lists only in-frame clones, some missing. In the table there are 70,000 or so clones, 90% of which are singletons. Sequencing was performed on CD4+ or CD8+ T cells sorted from blood, taken in a trial of the OX40 agonist ivuxolimab. These receptors were taken from an adult with an advanced solid tumor such as melanoma, head and neck, liver or kidney cancer.

The V call is TRBV29-1, the J call TRBJ2-5; a possible D gene is TRBD2 (5 bases). The CDR3 contains 14 residues. Germline lookup yields CDR1 SQVTM and CDR2 ANQGSEA. The V end lost 4 bases, the J end lost 0 bases, and 12 bases lay between the germline ends. The DNA for the CDR3 is TGCAGCGTTGGTGGGAGCCTGTACCAAGAGACCCAGTACTTC. Encoded protein: CSVGGSLYQETQYF.

The rearrangement links TRBV18 to TRBJ2-3, with D possibly TRBD2 on 5 matching bases. V was pared by 5 bases and J by 1 base, with 10 bases between. Germline V gene data show CDR1 as KGHSH and CDR2 as LQKENI. The CDR3 contains 14 residues. The CDR3: CASSSTSGTDTQYF. The CDR3 DNA reads as TGTGCCAGCTCATCAACTAGTGGCACAGATACGCAGTATTTT.

This clone was recorded once. This chain uses TRBV4-1 with TRBJ2-2; D is ambiguous. This CDR3 has 15 amino acids. The V end lost 0 bases, the J end lost 6 bases, and 11 bases lay between the germline ends. Per germline, CDR1 MGHRA and CDR2 YSYEKL. CDR3 in amino acids: CASSQDRLGSGELFF. CDR3 nucleotides: TGCGCCAGCAGCCAAGACAGACTCGGGTCCGGGGAGCTGTTTTTT.

V usage is TRBV9 and J usage is TRBJ2-3, with a weak D call TRBD2 (6 bases). Trimming took off 0 bases at V and 5 bases at J, with 13 bases between the two ends. CDR1 is SGDLS, CDR2 YYNGEE, per germline. This CDR3 region has 15 residues. The chain's CDR3 is CASSVGGREGDTQYF. The CDR3 coding sequence is TGTGCCAGCAGCGTAGGAGGGCGGGAAGGAGATACGCAGTATTTT.

The chain has TRBV6-1 and TRBJ2-5; 7 nucleotides match TRBD2. Per germline, CDR1 MNHNS and CDR2 SASEGT. V gave up 4 bases and J gave up 2 bases; unmatched junction bases: 4. This CDR3 region has 14 residues. CDR3: CASSGLAEQETQYF. The CDR3 nucleotides are TGTGCCAGCAGTGGACTAGCAGAACAAGAGACCCAGTACTTC.

The chain links TRBV6-8 to TRBJ2-7; maybe TRBD2 (6 bases). V gave up 7 bases and J gave up 0 bases, with 16 bases separating them. This CDR3 is built from 15 residues. From germline, CDR1 is MNHGY and CDR2 SAAAGT. The CDR3 sequence: CASKAGGAASYEQYF. CDR3 nucleotide sequence: TGTGCCAGCAAGGCAGGCGGGGCAGCCTCCTACGAGCAGTACTTC.

This sequence joins TRBV6-4 and TRBJ1-1; 10 bases align to TRBD1. V shed 0 bases and J 3 bases; nucleotides not matched to a gene: 7. The CDR3 runs 17 residues. The germline CDR1 and CDR2 sequences are MRHNA and SNTAGT. CDR3 region: CASSDSGRDRGDTEAFF. Written as DNA, the CDR3 is TGTGCCAGCAGTGACTCAGGAAGGGACAGGGGAGACACTGAAGCTTTCTTT.

In nucleotides, the CDR3 is TGTGCCAGCAGTCGGACAGGGGTCTCCTACGAGCAGTACTTC. This encodes CASSRTGVSYEQYF. The chain uses TRBV7-9 and TRBJ2-7, with 9 bases that match TRBD1. The CDR3 is made up of 14 amino acids. Germline trimming cut 6 bases from V and 0 bases from J; bases unmatched to any gene: 3. Germline V gives CDR1 SEHNR, CDR2 FQNEAQ (reference sequence).